This T cell receptor beta chain comes out of a study of blood T cells in healthy people across ages. Study overall: Per every two T cells, about one barcoded beta molecule was captured by template switching.

Germline CDR1 reads SGHTA; CDR2 reads FQGNSA. The CDR3 has 15 residues. V lost 5 bases and J 4 bases, leaving 15 bases between the germline ends. Using a J-beta primer mix together with a sample-barcoded 5' primer, a second PCR was run for roughly 7 to 12 cycles. TCRdb recomputed calls from the 5' RACE reads with MiXCR, one row per CDR3 protein. The sample has more than 900,000 distinct CDR3 sequences, 20% to 25% seen once. This sample was shared with a second study, whose subject was T cells of mothers and their children. That source notes: Pairs that are related and pairs that are unrelated have TCR recombination output shaped similarly by thymic selection. Researchers report slightly higher, though non-significant, overlap in related mother-child pairs than in unrelated pairs.

The J gene is TRBJ2-1, the V gene TRBV7-2; either TRBD1 or TRBD2 may supply D (5 bases each). This clonotype originated in a girl aged 2-10 years in good health. Sequenced input: blood. DNA of the CDR3: TGTGCCAGCAGCCCGTTCCGGGGCGGATACAATGAGCAGTTCTTC. This translates into CASSPFRGGYNEQFF.